One sample yielded the 8 T cell receptor beta chains listed below, sequenced in a study of human T cells and chemical hapten exposure. TCRdb passed the 5' RACE reads through MiXCR, listing each CDR3 protein once. The sample lists 81,000 or so distinct CDR3 sequences; more than 7% were seen once. Unfractionated whole blood served as the source for total RNA extraction. The receptors stem from a male donor in good health.

Many counts were recorded for this clonotype. The chain employs TRBV6-2 or TRBV6-3 and TRBJ2-1, with D perhaps TRBD1 or TRBD2 (6 bases each). The germline V and J ends were trimmed by 7 bases and 0 bases, with 16 bases remaining between them. This CDR3 spans 16 amino acids. Germline V gene sequence: CDR1 MNHEY, CDR2 SVGEGT. CDR3: CASKGVFGSSYNEQFF. In DNA form, the CDR3 reads TGTGCCAGCAAGGGGGTTTTCGGGAGCTCCTACAATGAGCAGTTCTTC.

V gene TRBV12-3 or TRBV12-4 combines with J gene TRBJ1-6, with D hard to call. The CDR3 loop spans 15 amino acids. Trimming shortened V by 3 bases and J by 5 bases, and 11 bases separated the two germline ends. The CDR3 nucleotides are TGTGCCAGCAGTTTCTTAGGGATGAATAATTCACCCCTCCACTTT. This translates into CASSFLGMNNSPLHF.

This chain connects TRBV6-5 to TRBJ2-7; 11 nucleotides match TRBD1. CDR1 is MNHEY and CDR2 is SVGAGI in the germline V gene. With 6 bases clipped from V and 1 base from J, the junction kept 8 bases outside the gene matches. The CDR3 contains 16 residues. CDR3 in amino acids: CASRLPRDRGSYEQYF. The CDR3 bases are TGTGCCAGCAGACTTCCCCGGGACAGGGGGTCCTACGAGCAGTACTTC.

This sequence joins TRBV29-1 and TRBJ2-7, with 9 bases fitting TRBD1. Germline trimming cut 4 bases from V and 6 bases from J; bases unmatched to any gene: 7. CDR1 is SQVTM and CDR2 is ANQGSEA in the germline V gene. There are 13 residues in the CDR3. CDR3 protein: CSVVQGADGEQYF. CDR3 bases: TGCAGCGTTGTACAGGGGGCTGATGGCGAGCAGTACTTC.

The V and J genes are TRBV7-9 and TRBJ1-3; D uncertain. The CDR3 spans 11 residues. Germline values: CDR1 SEHNR, CDR2 FQNEAQ (reference sequence). The chain's CDR3 is CAWISGNTIYF. DNA for the CDR3: TGTGCGTGGATATCTGGAAACACCATATATTTT.

J is TRBJ2-2 and V is TRBV19; tentative D call: TRBD1 (6 bases). The CDR3 consists of 14 residues. The V end was cut by 5 bases, the J end by 0 bases, with 7 bases between. The germline V gene has CDR1 LNHDA and CDR2 SQIVND (reference sequence). As DNA, the CDR3 is TGTGCCAGTAGTTGGACAGCGAACACCGGGGAGCTGTTTTTT. It translates to CASSWTANTGELFF.

The chain uses TRBV4-2 and TRBJ2-7, with 7 bases that match TRBD1. V shed 1 base, J shed 2 bases, and the junction held 8 bases outside the gene matches. Germline CDR1 is LGHNA and CDR2 is YNFKEQ. This CDR3 has 16 amino acids. This CDR3 is CASSQGRQGLAYEQYF. The DNA for the CDR3 is TGTGCCAGCAGCCAAGGCAGACAGGGCTTAGCCTACGAGCAGTACTTC.

The genes are TRBV10-3 and TRBJ2-7; 9 bases agree with TRBD2. Germline V gene data show CDR1 as ENHRY and CDR2 as SYGVKD. V lost 6 bases, J lost 5 bases, and 2 bases stayed unmatched. The CDR3 runs to 12 residues. The CDR3 region has the DNA TGTGCCATCAGGGCTAGCGGGGACGAGCAGTACTTC. Translating it yields CAIRASGDEQYF.